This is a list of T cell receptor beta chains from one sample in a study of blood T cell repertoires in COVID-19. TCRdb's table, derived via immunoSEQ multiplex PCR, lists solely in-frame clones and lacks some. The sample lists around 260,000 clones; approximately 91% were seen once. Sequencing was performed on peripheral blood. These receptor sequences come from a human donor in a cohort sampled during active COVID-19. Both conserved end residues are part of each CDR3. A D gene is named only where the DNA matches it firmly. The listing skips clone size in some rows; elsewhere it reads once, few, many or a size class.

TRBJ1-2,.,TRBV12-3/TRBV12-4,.,CASSSLSGYTF,TGTGCCAGCAGTTCCTTGTCTGGCTACACCTTC
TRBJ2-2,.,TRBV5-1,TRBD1,CASSFTGQGTGELFF,TGCGCCAGCAGCTTCACGGGACAGGGAACCGGGGAGCTGTTTTTT
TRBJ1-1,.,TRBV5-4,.,CASSSGQNTEAFF,TGTGCCAGCAGCTCAGGACAGAACACTGAAGCTTTCTTT
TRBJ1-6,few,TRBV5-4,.,CASSVRWGRDSPLHF,TGTGCCAGCAGCGTCAGATGGGGGCGGGATTCACCCCTCCACTTT
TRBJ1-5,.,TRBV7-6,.,CASSPLTGVGSQHF,TGTGCCAGCAGCCCATTGACCGGGGTCGGGTCCCAGCATTTT
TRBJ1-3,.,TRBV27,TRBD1,CASRSLQGAEAGNTIYF,TGTGCCAGCAGGTCCCTCCAGGGGGCTGAAGCTGGAAACACCATATATTTT
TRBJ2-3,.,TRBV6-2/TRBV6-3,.,CASSYQDTQYF,TGTGCCAGCAGTTACCAGGATACGCAGTATTTT
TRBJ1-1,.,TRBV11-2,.,CASSLGQLTEAFF,TGTGCCAGCAGCTTAGGACAACTCACTGAAGCTTTCTTT
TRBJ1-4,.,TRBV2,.,CASLDSATNEKLFF,TGTGCCAGCCTCGACAGTGCAACTAATGAAAAACTGTTTTTT
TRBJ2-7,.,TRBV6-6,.,CASAPQQGYEQYF,TGTGCCAGCGCTCCCCAACAGGGCTACGAGCAGTACTTC
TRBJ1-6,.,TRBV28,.,CATDATTTPLHF,TGTGCCACCGATGCTACCACGACACCCCTCCACTTT
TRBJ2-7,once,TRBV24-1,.,CATSGNTGLEQYF,TGTGCCACCAGTGGGAATACAGGGCTCGAGCAGTACTTC
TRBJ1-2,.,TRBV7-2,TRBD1,CASSPDRGRTYGYTF,TGTGCCAGCAGCCCGGACAGGGGGAGGACCTATGGCTACACCTTC
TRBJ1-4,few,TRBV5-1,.,CASSFQGNDEKLFF,TGCGCCAGCAGCTTCCAGGGGAACGATGAAAAACTGTTTTTT
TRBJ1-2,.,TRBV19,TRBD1,CASTPGQTTPYGYTF,TGTGCCAGTACGCCGGGACAGACTACCCCCTATGGCTACACCTTC
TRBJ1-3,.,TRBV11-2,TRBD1,CASSSGQVSGNTIYF,TGTGCCAGCAGCTCCGGACAGGTCTCTGGAAACACCATATATTTT
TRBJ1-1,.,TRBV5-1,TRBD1,CASSLVTGGANTEAFF,TGCGCCAGCAGCTTGGTTACAGGGGGCGCGAACACTGAAGCTTTCTTT
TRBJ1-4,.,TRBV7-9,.,CASSSPPGALFF,TGTGCCAGCAGCTCGCCGCCAGGGGCGTTGTTTTTT
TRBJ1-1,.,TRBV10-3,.,CAISDSSENEAFF,TGTGCCATCAGTGACTCTTCGGAGAACGAAGCTTTCTTT
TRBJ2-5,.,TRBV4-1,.,CASSHPAGQETQYF,TGCGCCAGCAGCCACCCGGCAGGTCAAGAGACCCAGTACTTC
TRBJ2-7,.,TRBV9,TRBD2,CASSARTSGAYEQYF,TGTGCCAGCAGCGCACGGACTAGCGGGGCCTACGAGCAGTACTTC
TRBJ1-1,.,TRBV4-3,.,CASSQVSGGLGTEAFF,TGCGCCAGCAGCCAAGTTTCGGGGGGGCTCGGCACTGAAGCTTTCTTT